Listed below are T cell receptor beta chains from one sample, sequenced in a study of beta chain features in type 1 diabetes. The repertoire was sequenced with immunoSEQ multiplex PCR; TCRdb's copy has only in-frame clones and lacks some. The sample shows 300,000 to 350,000 clones, approximately 13% of them seen only once. What was sequenced was naive CD4+ T cells from blood. These receptors came from a woman aged 18-35 years with type 1 diabetes. Both conserved end residues are part of each CDR3. Each record gives: D gene, V gene, clone size, J gene, CDR3 DNA, CDR3 protein. A D gene is named only where the DNA matches it firmly. Some rows mark clone size as missing; the rest say once, few, many or name a class of expanded clone.

NA	TRBV2	few	TRBJ1-1	TGTGCCAGCAGTGAACGGGCTGAAGCTTTCTTT	CASSERAEAFF
NA	TRBV7-9	NA	TRBJ1-2	TGTGCCAGCAGCTCCGTAGCCCCCGGCTACACCTTC	CASSSVAPGYTF
NA	TRBV7-3	NA	TRBJ2-5	TGTGCCAGCAGCTTCATGGGCGGGATACAAGAGACCCAGTACTTC	CASSFMGGIQETQYF
NA	TRBV11-2	NA	TRBJ1-1	TGTGCCAGCAGCCCCGTGAGGGATCCCACTGAAGCTTTCTTT	CASSPVRDPTEAFF
TRBD1	TRBV30	few	TRBJ2-3	TGTGCCTCTCCGATGACGGGACAGGGTAGAAATACGCAGTATTTT	CASPMTGQGRNTQYF
NA	TRBV6-5	few	TRBJ2-7	TGTGCCAGCAGCTATACAGGGAACTACGAGCAGTACTTC	CASSYTGNYEQYF
TRBD2	TRBV9	NA	TRBJ2-1	TGTGCCAGCAGCGTAGGAGCGGGAGGGCCGGATGAGCAGTTCTTC	CASSVGAGGPDEQFF
TRBD1	TRBV7-2	NA	TRBJ2-5	TGTGCCAGCACACAGGGGGAGATTAGGGAGACCCAGTACTTC	CASTQGEIRETQYF
NA	TRBV18	NA	TRBJ1-1	TGTGCCAGCTCACCGTCGGGGGTGGGGGCTGAAGCTTTCTTT	CASSPSGVGAEAFF
NA	TRBV4-3	few	TRBJ1-2	TGCGCCAGCAGCCATCCGACGGCCGCGGGCGATGGCTACACCTTC	CASSHPTAAGDGYTF